The rows below give T cell receptor beta chains drawn from one sample of a study of early T cells in non-severe SARS-CoV-2 infection. Each CDR3 protein is one row after TCRdb ran MiXCR on the 5' RACE reads. The table lists around 67,000 distinct CDR3 sequences, 9.5% to 13% of them singletons, with 3.5% to 4% in the top ten. Sequenced: whole blood. Receptors were obtained from an adult who was a healthcare worker with PCR-confirmed SARS-CoV-2 infection or an uninfected control (not recorded which). CDR3s include the opening cysteine and the closing phenylalanine or tryptophan. The D gene is left open where the match is weak. Some rows mark clone size as missing; the rest say once, few, many or name a class of expanded clone.

TRBD2	TRBV11-2	few	TRBJ2-3	TGTGCCAGCAGCTTACCGTGGCGACTAGCGGGAGCGCAACCTACAGATACGCAGTATTTT	CASSLPWRLAGAQPTDTQYF
-	TRBV7-9	many	TRBJ2-3	TGTGCCAGCAGCTTAGGTTGGGGAAAGGAACATACGCAGTATTTT	CASSLGWGKEHTQYF
-	TRBV4-1	many	TRBJ1-1	TGCGCCAGCAGCCAAGAGGGCAAGGGCCTGAGTGGGGAAGCTTTCTTT	CASSQEGKGLSGEAFF
TRBD1	TRBV12-3/TRBV12-4	many	TRBJ1-1	TGTGCCAGCAGTGCCGGGACAGGGCGTTTTGGCTGGGGCACTGAAGCTTTCTTT	CASSAGTGRFGWGTEAFF
-	TRBV5-1	-	TRBJ1-1	TGCGCCAGCAGCTTGCGAGGCGCTGAAGCTTTCTTC	CASSLRGAEAFF
-	TRBV4-1	-	TRBJ2-2	TGCGCCAGCAGCCAAGCAGGGGTAGACACCGGGGAGCTGTTTTTT	CASSQAGVDTGELFF
-	TRBV24-1	many	TRBJ1-5	TGTGCGGCCCGGGCAGGGGCCAAGGGGCCCCAGCATTTT	CAARAGAKGPQHF
TRBD1	TRBV7-6	many	TRBJ2-2	TGTGCCAGCAGCTTGATGAGGGACAGCCCAGGGGAGCTGTTTTTT	CASSLMRDSPGELFF
-	TRBV15	-	TRBJ2-7	TGTGCCACCGCTAAGGGGGGACAGAGGGGGAGCGAGCAGTACTTC	CATAKGGQRGSEQYF
-	TRBV6-5	many	TRBJ2-5	TGTGCCAGCAGTTCAGTACAAGAGACCCAGTACTTC	CASSSVQETQYF
TRBD2	TRBV11-2	many	TRBJ2-7	TGTGCCAGCAGCTTCGGAGCGGGAAGCTACGAGCAGTACTTC	CASSFGAGSYEQYF
-	TRBV13	-	TRBJ2-2	TGTGCCAGCAGCTTAGGCGAACAGATTTACACCGGGGAGCTGTTTTTT	CASSLGEQIYTGELFF
TRBD2	TRBV5-1	few	TRBJ2-2	TGCGCCAGCAGCTTTTACCGGGAGGACACCGGGGAGCTGTTTTTT	CASSFYREDTGELFF
-	TRBV7-8	few	TRBJ2-5	TGTGCCACCCGAAGCTACCAAGAGACCCAGTACTTC	CATRSYQETQYF
TRBD2	TRBV15	few	TRBJ2-1	TGTGCCACCAGCAGGAAAGGACTAGTTGGCGAGCAGTTCTTC	CATSRKGLVGEQFF
-	TRBV27	few	TRBJ2-7	TGTGCCAGCAGTTCGAGGGCCTACGAGCAGTACTTC	CASSSRAYEQYF
-	TRBV6-5	many	TRBJ1-2	TGTGCCAGCAGTTACGACCGCGTCCATGGCTACACCTTC	CASSYDRVHGYTF
-	TRBV29-1	many	TRBJ2-5	TGCAGCGTTCCGGCCGGGATCCAAGAGACCCAGTACTTC	CSVPAGIQETQYF
TRBD1	TRBV7-9	-	TRBJ1-3	TGTGCCAGCAGCTCGGACAGGGACTCTGGAAACACCATATATTTT	CASSSDRDSGNTIYF
-	TRBV11-2	few	TRBJ2-3	TGTGCCAGCAGCTTAGGGGACCGCACAGATACGCAGTATTTT	CASSLGDRTDTQYF
-	TRBV11-2	many	TRBJ2-3	TGTGCCAGCAGCGCCCGACTATACCGCACAGATACGCAGTATTTT	CASSARLYRTDTQYF
-	TRBV2	many	TRBJ2-1	TGTGCCAGCAGCCCAAACGGTAGCGGAGACAATGAGCAGTTCTTC	CASSPNGSGDNEQFF
-	TRBV9	few	TRBJ2-2	TGTGCCAGCAGGGTCGGGCTGGGGAACACCGGGGAGCTGTTTTTT	CASRVGLGNTGELFF
TRBD2	TRBV20-1	many	TRBJ2-3	TGCAGTGCTAGCCTAGCGGGCACAGATACGCAGTATTTT	CSASLAGTDTQYF
TRBD2	TRBV20-1	many	TRBJ2-1	TGCAGTGCTAGAAATCGACTAGCGACCTACAATGAGCAGTTCTTC	CSARNRLATYNEQFF
-	TRBV6-5	many	TRBJ1-4	TGTGCCAGCAGACCGATCAGGGGAGGAAAACTGTTTTTT	CASRPIRGGKLFF
-	TRBV7-3	few	TRBJ1-1	TGTGCCAGCAGCTTACTTGGACACAACACTGAAGCTTTCTTT	CASSLLGHNTEAFF
TRBD1	TRBV12-3/TRBV12-4	once	TRBJ2-7	TGTGCCAGCAGTTTCCGGGACAGGGAACAGTACTTC	CASSFRDREQYF
-	TRBV5-6	many	TRBJ2-3	TGTGCCAGCAGCCTGCGGACTTGGAGCACAGATACGCAGTATTTT	CASSLRTWSTDTQYF
-	TRBV7-3	many	TRBJ1-5	TGTGCCAGCAGCTCACAGGGTTGGGAGTATAGCAATCAGCCCCAGCATTTT	CASSSQGWEYSNQPQHF
-	TRBV11-1	few	TRBJ1-2	TGTGCCAGCAGCCCAACGACACCGGCTAACTATGGCTACACCTTC	CASSPTTPANYGYTF
-	TRBV6-5	many	TRBJ2-7	TGTGCCAGCACCCGCCAGGGAAGACCTTCGGACGAGCAGTACTTC	CASTRQGRPSDEQYF
TRBD1	TRBV11-2	many	TRBJ2-3	TGTGCCAGCAGCCGCAGCCAGGGGGCCGGCACAGATACGCAGTATTTT	CASSRSQGAGTDTQYF
-	TRBV12-3/TRBV12-4	many	TRBJ2-1	TGTGCCAGCAGTTTATTGACGGGCTCGGGCTACAATGAGCAGTTCTTC	CASSLLTGSGYNEQFF
-	TRBV10-3	-	TRBJ1-2	TGTGCCATCGGTACAGGGAATAGAGCTAACTATGGCTACACCTTC	CAIGTGNRANYGYTF
-	TRBV10-3	many	TRBJ2-5	TGTGCCATCGGGGAAGGGAGAGAGACCCAGTACTTC	CAIGEGRETQYF
TRBD2	TRBV4-1	many	TRBJ2-2	TGCGCCAGCAGCCAGGGAGGGGGGGAGCTGTTTTTT	CASSQGGGELFF
TRBD2	TRBV10-3	many	TRBJ2-2	TGTGCCATCAGTGATGGGGGGGACACCGGGGAGCTGTTTTTT	CAISDGGDTGELFF
TRBD1	TRBV30	many	TRBJ1-3	TGTGCCTGGAGTCCACCGGGACAGGGACGATCTGGAAACACCATATATTTT	CAWSPPGQGRSGNTIYF
TRBD2	TRBV6-5	few	TRBJ2-7	TGTGCCAGCAGTTCCACTCAGCGGGGGACCTACGAGCAGTACTTC	CASSSTQRGTYEQYF
-	TRBV29-1	many	TRBJ2-1	TGCAGCGTTCCCAGGCCGAGCTCCTACAATGAGCAGTTCTTC	CSVPRPSSYNEQFF
-	TRBV5-1	many	TRBJ2-1	TGCGCCAGCAGCGGTAGTCCAAGCTCCTACAATGAGCAGTTCTTC	CASSGSPSSYNEQFF
-	TRBV12-3/TRBV12-4	many	TRBJ2-5	TGTGCCAGCAGTTTTCTGGTAGGGGTGGAGACCCAGTACTTC	CASSFLVGVETQYF
-	TRBV21-1	many	TRBJ2-7	TGTGCCAGCAGCAAAGCTCATCGGTCCCTGGAGACAGTCTACGAGCAGTACTTC	CASSKAHRSLETVYEQYF
-	TRBV29-1	few	TRBJ2-3	TGCAGCGTCCCGACACCAAACACAGATACGCAGTATTTT	CSVPTPNTDTQYF
-	TRBV9	few	TRBJ1-1	TGTGCCAGCAGCGTAGGCAGTAATCCCAACACTGAAGCTTTCTTT	CASSVGSNPNTEAFF
TRBD2	TRBV2	many	TRBJ2-1	TGTGCCAGCATGCGACTAGCGGGGGCGCTCGGTGAGCAGTTCTTC	CASMRLAGALGEQFF
-	TRBV11-2	-	TRBJ2-5	TGTGCCAGCAGCTTAAACTTCCGGGACTTTCCAGAGACCCAGTACTTC	CASSLNFRDFPETQYF
-	TRBV5-1	many	TRBJ1-3	TGCGCCAGCAGCACGGGACCGAGCTCTGGAAACACCATATATTTT	CASSTGPSSGNTIYF
TRBD1	TRBV7-9	many	TRBJ2-3	TGTGCCAGCAGCTTACCGTACAGGCTTCACAGGGGTACGCAGTATTTT	CASSLPYRLHRGTQYF
-	TRBV12-3/TRBV12-4	many	TRBJ2-7	TGTGCCAGCAGTTTTGGGCAGCTATACGAGCAGTACTTC	CASSFGQLYEQYF
-	TRBV12-3/TRBV12-4	many	TRBJ1-4	TGTGCCAGCAGTTTAGGGTTCAGTAGCGAAAAACTGTTTTTT	CASSLGFSSEKLFF
-	TRBV29-1	few	TRBJ1-1	TGCAGCGTTGCCAGGGAGCGCACTGAAGCTTTCTTT	CSVARERTEAFF
-	TRBV3-1	few	TRBJ2-1	TGTGCCAGCAGCCAAGGAATCGTAAGCTCCTACAATGAGCAGTTCTTC	CASSQGIVSSYNEQFF
TRBD1	TRBV29-1	-	TRBJ1-1	TGCAGCGCCTTCCCCCAGGACAGGGCTCGGACTGAAGCTTTCTTT	CSAFPQDRARTEAFF
-	TRBV6-1	many	TRBJ1-6	TGTGCCAGCACTGAGAATCCAGCAGATAATTCACCCCTCCACTTT	CASTENPADNSPLHF
-	TRBV29-1	many	TRBJ2-3	TGCAGCGTAGAGTATGGCCAAGGCACAGATACGCAGTATTTT	CSVEYGQGTDTQYF
-	TRBV3-1	many	TRBJ2-5	TGTGCCAGCAGCCAAGGGCTCTGGCAAGAGACCCAGTACTTC	CASSQGLWQETQYF
-	TRBV20-1	many	TRBJ2-5	TGCAGTGCTAGAGTTCAGATGGGCGCGGAGACCCAGTACTTC	CSARVQMGAETQYF